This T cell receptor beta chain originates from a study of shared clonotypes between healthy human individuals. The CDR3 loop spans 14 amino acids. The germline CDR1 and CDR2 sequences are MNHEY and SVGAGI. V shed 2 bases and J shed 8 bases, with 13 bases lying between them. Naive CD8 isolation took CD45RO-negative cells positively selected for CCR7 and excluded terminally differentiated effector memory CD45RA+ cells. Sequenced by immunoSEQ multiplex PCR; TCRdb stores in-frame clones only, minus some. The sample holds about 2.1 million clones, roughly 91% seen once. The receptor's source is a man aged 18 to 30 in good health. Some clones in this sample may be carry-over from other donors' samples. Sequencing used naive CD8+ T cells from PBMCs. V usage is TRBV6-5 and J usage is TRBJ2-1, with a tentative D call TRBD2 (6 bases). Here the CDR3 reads CASSYTGSRDEQFF. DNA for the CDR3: TGTGCCAGCAGTTACACCGGGAGTAGGGATGAGCAGTTCTTC.